The clone carrying this T cell receptor beta chain is deemed medium-sized. As yet, its antigen is unknown. This entry comes from a study of molecular identifiers for immune sequencing clone quantification. The study, taken as a whole, reports: Over 99% of CMV-specific effector molecules, but under 1% of naive ones, were in clones above 20 copies.

Germline-derived CDR1 and CDR2 are SGHTA and FQGTGA. CDR3 length equals 22 residues. V was clipped by 5 bases and J by 2 bases, with 35 bases between them. Each CDR3 protein is one row after TCRdb ran MiXCR on the PCR reads. This sample has approximately 12,000 distinct CDR3 sequences, with less than 20% found just once. The sequencing input was naive CD8+ T cells from blood, with Jurkat cell RNA spiked in. Stated subset: FACS-sorted CD8+CD4-CCR7+CD45RA+ naive T cells. This clonotype was sampled from a human donor in good health. Some libraries in this study had Jurkat cell RNA spiked in. V usage is TRBV7-3 and J usage is TRBJ2-3; D tentatively fits TRBD1 or TRBD2 (5 bases each). CDR3 nucleotide sequence: TGTGCCAGCAGCCTACGACCACCGGGACGCCAGACACCCCAACTCTCCACAGATACGCAGTATTTT. Its translation: CASSLRPPGRQTPQLSTDTQYF.